These 14 T cell receptor beta chains were all obtained from the same sample, sequenced in a study of blood T cell repertoires in COVID-19. This table comes from immunoSEQ multiplex PCR, and its TCRdb copy is limited to in-frame clones, with some not included. Of approximately 410,000 clones detected, 70% to 90% appear once; the ten largest clones hold over 1.1%. The sample consisted of peripheral blood. These receptor sequences come from a woman in her twenties or thirties with active or convalescent COVID-19.

The chain employs TRBV27 and TRBJ2-3, with D perhaps matching TRBD1 (5 bases). Germline V CDR1 and CDR2: MNHEY, SMNVEV (reference sequence). CDR3 length: 14 amino acids. Trimming took off 6 bases at V and 3 bases at J, with 13 bases between the two ends. CDR3 sequence (DNA): TGTGCCAGCAGGCCCACCCGACAGACAGATACGCAGTATTTT. Its protein is CASRPTRQTDTQYF.

J is TRBJ1-4 and V is TRBV4-1; 8 bases match TRBD1. CDR1 and CDR2 from the germline V gene are MGHRA and YSYEKL. The V and J ends lost 0 bases and 8 bases, in that order; junction bases with no gene match: 11. The CDR3 is 17 residues long. In nucleotides, the CDR3 is TGCGCCAGCAGCCAAGATCTAGGACAGGGTTTAGAGGAAAAACTGTTTTTT. Its protein is CASSQDLGQGLEEKLFF.

This chain's CDR3 is CASSPLESLSTDTQYF. In DNA form, the CDR3 reads TGTGCCAGCTCACCACTGGAGAGCCTTAGCACAGATACGCAGTATTTT. The chain joins TRBV18 to TRBJ2-3; D uncertain. The germline CDR1 and CDR2 sequences are KGHSH and LQKENI. V lost 1 base and J 0 bases, leaving 11 bases between the germline ends. The CDR3 runs to 16 residues.

V is TRBV29-1 and J is TRBJ1-2, with 7 bases identical to TRBD1. Germline V gives CDR1 SQVTM, CDR2 ANQGSEA. J gave up 6 bases and V 6 bases, and 7 bases lay outside the gene matches. The CDR3 totals 12 residues. The DNA for the CDR3 is TGCAGCGTCCTAAACAGGGGAAATGGCTACACCTTC. It specifies CSVLNRGNGYTF.

V is TRBV3-1 (or the pseudogene TRBV3-2) and J is TRBJ2-3, with 16 positions matching TRBD2. This CDR3 is built from 19 residues. V was pared by 1 base and J by 2 bases, with 6 bases of the junction left unmatched. The germline CDR1 and CDR2 sequences are LGHDT and YNNKEL (reference sequence). The CDR3 here is CASSQVGLAGGPFTDTQYF. CDR3 bases: TGTGCCAGCAGCCAAGTGGGACTAGCGGGAGGGCCCTTCACAGATACGCAGTATTTT.

This clone occurred many times. The rearrangement links TRBV6-5 to TRBJ1-5; TRBD1 is a possible D gene (5 bases). V shed 6 bases and J shed 6 bases, with 15 bases lying between them. The CDR3 contains 14 residues. CDR1 and CDR2 (germline): MNHEY, SVGAGI. Here the CDR3 DNA reads TGTGCCAGCAGCAACCTCGGGACTGCTCAGCCCCAGCATTTT. Residues: CASSNLGTAQPQHF.

This clone has a single count. As DNA, the CDR3 is TGTGCCAGCAGTGGGACGGACAGGGGGCCTACCTATGGCTACACCTTC. Translated, it gives CASSGTDRGPTYGYTF. This rearrangement joins TRBV2 to TRBJ1-2; the match to TRBD1 covers 11 bases. This CDR3 spans 16 amino acids. The V gene's germline CDR1 is SNHLY and CDR2 FYNNEI. J lost 4 bases, V lost 4 bases, and 8 bases had no gene match.

The rearrangement joins TRBV28 to TRBJ2-7, with a tentative D call TRBD2 (6 bases). Germline assignment: CDR1 MDHEN and CDR2 SYDVKM. The CDR3 length is 15 residues. V lost 1 base and J 0 bases, leaving 10 bases between the germline ends. CDR3 DNA sequence: TGTGCCAGCAGTTTATTGGGAGGAAGCTCCTACGAGCAGTACTTC. Amino acid sequence: CASSLLGGSSYEQYF.

The J gene is TRBJ2-3, the V gene TRBV25-1; possibly TRBD1 for D (6 bases). Deletions cut 1 base from V and 0 bases from J, with 14 bases between. Germline-derived CDR1 and CDR2 are MGHDK and SYGVNS. The CDR3 runs to 17 residues. This chain's CDR3 is CASSEWVTGVSTDTQYF. The DNA for the CDR3 is TGTGCCAGCAGTGAATGGGTGACAGGTGTCAGCACAGATACGCAGTATTTT.

This sequence joins TRBV29-1 and TRBJ2-5; TRBD2 is a possible D gene (7 bases). The CDR3 has 14 residues. CDR1 and CDR2 from the germline V gene are SQVTM and ANQGSEA. Trimming took 3 bases from V and 5 from J, leaving 16 bases between them. The CDR3 bases are TGCAGCGTTGAGCAGTGGGGGGGGCGGGAGACCCAGTACTTC. This encodes CSVEQWGGRETQYF. The complete variable domain, with remaining parts taken from reference TRBV29-1 and TRBJ2-5, reads SAVISQKPSRDICQRGTSLTIQCQVDSQVTMMFWYRQQPGQSLTLIATANQGSEATYESGFVIDKFPISRPNLTFSTLTVSNMSPEDSSIYLCSVEQWGGRETQYFGPGTRLLVL.

This clone has just one count. The chain couples TRBV5-6 to TRBJ1-2; D may be TRBD1 (6 bases). This CDR3 has 13 residues. Germline assignment: CDR1 SGHDT and CDR2 YYEEEE. V was shortened by 5 bases and J by 7 bases, with 15 bases between the two germline ends. Here the CDR3 DNA reads TGTGCCAGCAGTCGGGACACATTGGGTGGCTACACCTTC. Its protein product is CASSRDTLGGYTF.

This chain uses TRBV11-2 with TRBJ2-1, with 13 nucleotides matching TRBD2. There are 19 residues in the CDR3. Losses at the gene ends were 0 bases for V and 3 bases for J; bases not matched to a gene: 8. Germline CDR1 SGHAT, CDR2 FQNNGV. The CDR3 DNA reads TGTGCCAGCAGCTTAGACGGACTAGCGGGAGTAGGAGGCTACAATGAGCAGTTCTTC. Translating gives CASSLDGLAGVGGYNEQFF.

The V call is TRBV5-5, the J call TRBJ2-7, with a possible D match to TRBD2 (7 bases). Germline CDR1 reads SGHKS; CDR2 reads YYEKEE (reference sequence). The length of the CDR3 is 14 residues. The V and J ends lost 4 bases and 2 bases respectively, with 13 bases between them. The CDR3 spells CASSPWGGPYEQYF. CDR3 DNA: TGTGCCAGCAGCCCATGGGGGGGGCCCTACGAGCAGTACTTC.

The chain combines TRBV6-5 with TRBJ1-1, with D possibly matching TRBD1 (5 bases). Germline CDR1 is MNHEY and CDR2 is SVGAGI. V gave up 4 bases and J gave up 5 bases, with 14 bases separating them. CDR3 length equals 14 residues. The CDR3 here is CASSLQGGGTEAFF. Written as DNA, the CDR3 is TGTGCCAGCAGTTTGCAGGGAGGAGGTACTGAAGCTTTCTTT.